The 24 T cell receptor beta chains presented below share a single source sample, sequenced in a study of PD-1 blockade in mismatch repair-deficient tumors. Repertoires were generated with immunoSEQ multiplex PCR, while TCRdb's copy carries only in-frame clones and drops some. The sample gives 80,000 to 130,000 clones, about 79% of which show up once; about 6.3% is in the top ten. This material consisted of peripheral blood, taken roughly 36 weeks after starting pembrolizumab. Receptors originate from an adult with mismatch repair-deficient cancer.

This rearrangement joins TRBV7-6 to TRBJ1-1; 7 bases map to TRBD1. The V gene end was trimmed by 1 base and the J gene end by 0 bases; junction bases not matched to a gene: 8. This CDR3 contains 17 residues. Germline V gives CDR1 SGHVS, CDR2 FNYEAQ. The CDR3 coding sequence is TGTGCCAGCAGCTTAGAGGGTACAGGGGCTATGAACACTGAAGCTTTCTTT. This encodes CASSLEGTGAMNTEAFF.

The chain combines TRBV7-8 with TRBJ2-2; 9 bases map to TRBD2. CDR3 size: 15 residues. The germline V gene encodes CDR1 SGHVS and CDR2 FQNEAQ. V lost 11 bases and J lost 5; bases outside the gene matches: 12. For the CDR3, the DNA is TGTGCCGGCAAAGAGCGGGAGGTCCCAACCGGGGAGCTGTTTTTT. It specifies CAGKEREVPTGELFF.

This CDR3 is CASSIVWASGTYEQYF. The CDR3 DNA follows: TGTGCCAGTAGTATAGTGTGGGCTAGCGGGACGTACGAGCAGTACTTC. V and J are TRBV19 and TRBJ2-7; 9 bases agree with TRBD2. The germline CDR1 and CDR2 sequences are LNHDA and SQIVND (reference sequence). J lost 4 bases, V lost 1 base, and 8 bases had no gene match. The CDR3 covers 16 residues. The whole variable domain, remainder taken from reference TRBV19 and TRBJ2-7, is DGGITQSPKYLFRKEGQNVTLSCEQNLNHDAMYWYRQDPGQGLRLIYYSQIVNDFQKGDIAEGYSVSREKKESFPLTVTSAQKNPTAFYLCASSIVWASGTYEQYFGPGTRLTVT.

The chain joins TRBV7-2 to TRBJ2-2, with 11 bases fitting TRBD1. CDR1 and CDR2 from the germline V gene are SGHTA and FQGNSA. V was pared by 2 bases and J by 6 bases, with 8 bases of the junction left unmatched. The CDR3 consists of 17 residues. This CDR3 is CASSLKRTGGLPGELFF. In DNA, the CDR3 is TGTGCCAGCAGCTTAAAAAGGACAGGGGGCCTTCCCGGGGAGCTGTTTTTT.

The chain couples TRBV29-1 to TRBJ2-1, with D tentatively TRBD2 (6 bases). V lost 6 bases and J 1 base, leaving 13 bases between the germline ends. There are 14 residues in the CDR3. In germline, CDR1 is SQVTM, CDR2 ANQGSEA. The CDR3 nucleotides are TGCAGCGTCCCTAGCGAAGCGTCCTACAATGAGCAGTTCTTC. Amino acids: CSVPSEASYNEQFF.

The chain is built from TRBV29-1 and TRBJ2-1; 8 bases fit TRBD1. The V and J ends lost 3 bases and 7 bases, in that order; junction bases with no gene match: 11. Looked up from germline, CDR1 is SQVTM and CDR2 is ANQGSEA. This CDR3 spans 15 amino acids. CDR3 in DNA: TGCAGCGTTGAGGGGGGCAGGGGGCTAGCAAATGAGCAGTTCTTC. Protein: CSVEGGRGLANEQFF.

The V gene is TRBV7-8, the J gene TRBJ2-6; 7 positions match TRBD1. This CDR3 spans 16 amino acids. Germline trimming cut 1 base from V and 4 bases from J; bases unmatched to any gene: 4. CDR1 is SGHVS and CDR2 is FQNEAQ in the germline V gene. CDR3 nucleotide sequence: TGTGCCAGCAGCTTAGGGACAGGAGGCGGGGCCAACGTCCTGACTTTC. It specifies CASSLGTGGGANVLTF.

The chain uses TRBV5-8 and TRBJ1-4; 7 nucleotides match TRBD1. Per the germline V gene, CDR1 is SGHTS and CDR2 is YDEGEE. The CDR3 sequence is 18 residues long. V trimming: 0 bases; J trimming: 0 bases; junction bases outside the gene matches: 8. Written as DNA, the CDR3 is TGTGCCAGCAGCTTGGCGGTGGACAGGAATCCAACTAATGAAAAACTGTTTTTT. This encodes CASSLAVDRNPTNEKLFF.

This clone was seen just once. V and J are TRBV5-6 and TRBJ1-2; no firm D call. CDR1 is SGHDT and CDR2 is YYEEEE in the germline V gene. The length of the CDR3 is 15 residues. Trimming took off 2 bases at V and 6 bases at J, with 17 bases between the two ends. The CDR3 reads CASSFEFLGRNGYTF. For the CDR3, the DNA is TGTGCCAGCAGCTTCGAATTTTTGGGGAGGAATGGCTACACCTTC.

The CDR3 loop is CASSLDQGRVGYEQYF. The CDR3, as DNA: TGTGCCAGCAGCTTAGATCAAGGCAGGGTCGGCTACGAGCAGTACTTC. This chain connects TRBV7-8 to TRBJ2-7; D possibly corresponds to TRBD1 (5 bases). This CDR3 spans 16 amino acids. Germline V CDR1 and CDR2: SGHVS, FQNEAQ. Between the trimmed V and J ends, which lost 1 base and 3 bases, there was a span of 16 bases.

This chain links TRBV6-6 with TRBJ2-3; D is undetermined. Per germline, CDR1 MNHNY and CDR2 SVGAGI (reference sequence). Trimming took 0 bases from V and 1 from J, leaving 5 bases between them. The CDR3 runs to 14 residues. CDR3 sequence (DNA): TGTGCCAGCAGTTACTCGATAGGCACAGATACGCAGTATTTT. It specifies CASSYSIGTDTQYF.

This sequence joins TRBV4-3 and TRBJ2-1; D unresolved. CDR3 length: 13 amino acids. The V end was cut by 0 bases, the J end by 7 bases, with 7 bases between. CDR1 is LGHNA, CDR2 YSLEER, per germline. The CDR3 spells CASSQDRSNEQFF. CDR3 nucleotide sequence: TGCGCCAGCAGCCAAGATAGATCGAATGAGCAGTTCTTC.

The rearrangement links TRBV9 to TRBJ1-4, with D possibly matching TRBD1 (6 bases). Trimming took 1 base from V and 6 from J, leaving 13 bases between them. Germline CDR1 and CDR2: SGDLS and YYNGEE. The CDR3 sequence is 15 residues long. The CDR3 loop is CASSVTGLNDEKLFF. In nucleotides, the CDR3 is TGTGCCAGCAGCGTAACAGGGTTAAATGATGAAAAACTGTTTTTT.

The CDR3: CASGGGLAGETQYF. The CDR3 nucleotides are TGTGCCAGCGGAGGGGGGTTAGCGGGAGAGACCCAGTACTTC. The chain links TRBV11-2 to TRBJ2-5; tentatively, D is TRBD2 (7 bases). The germline CDR1 and CDR2 sequences are SGHAT and FQNNGV. With 8 bases removed from V and 4 bases from J, the gap between germline ends came to 17 bases. This CDR3 is built from 14 residues.

This clone was detected once. The CDR3 sequence is CASSSPGLSSFQETQYF. The CDR3 DNA reads TGTGCCAGCAGTTCCCCGGGACTATCCTCCTTTCAAGAGACCCAGTACTTC. The chain links TRBV7-6 to TRBJ2-5, with 7 bases matching TRBD2. CDR3 length: 17 amino acids. With V trimmed by 6 bases and J by 2 bases, 15 bases remained unmatched. Per the germline V gene, CDR1 is SGHVS and CDR2 is FNYEAQ.

The V gene is TRBV29-1, the J gene TRBJ2-1; 8 bases fit TRBD1. This CDR3 contains 14 residues. CDR1 and CDR2 (germline): SQVTM, ANQGSEA. The ends lost 4 bases at V and 4 bases at J; junction bases unmatched: 6. CDR3 coding DNA: TGCAGCGTTGCCGACAGGGGCACATACAATGAGCAGTTCTTC. It encodes CSVADRGTYNEQFF.

V usage is TRBV6-5 and J usage is TRBJ1-2; 9 bases line up with TRBD1. Germline V gene data show CDR1 as MNHEY and CDR2 as SVGAGI. The V gene end was trimmed by 6 bases and the J gene end by 4 bases; junction bases not matched to a gene: 6. The CDR3 has 14 residues. The CDR3 DNA reads as TGTGCCAGCAGCCCTGAGACAGGGGGCTATGGCTACACCTTC. It translates to CASSPETGGYGYTF.

The rearrangement links TRBV7-8 to TRBJ2-7; TRBD2 aligns across 7 bases. Germline V gene data show CDR1 as SGHVS and CDR2 as FQNEAQ. This CDR3 is built from 15 residues. The V gene end was trimmed by 1 base and the J gene end by 7 bases; junction bases not matched to a gene: 10. The chain's CDR3 is CASSLGGLDPVEQYF. As DNA, the CDR3 is TGTGCCAGCAGCTTAGGAGGACTAGACCCGGTTGAGCAGTACTTC.

V is TRBV30 and J is TRBJ2-5; weak D call: TRBD2 (5 bases). Looked up from germline, CDR1 is GTSNPN and CDR2 is SVGIG (reference sequence). V shed 2 bases and J shed 2 bases, with 15 bases lying between them. There are 15 residues in the CDR3. The CDR3 here is CAWSFGSAPQETQYF. As DNA, the CDR3 is TGTGCCTGGAGTTTTGGTAGCGCACCGCAAGAGACCCAGTACTTC.

The DNA of the CDR3 is TGTGCCAGCAGCCCCACCGGGACAGGGGGCTCAGATACGCAGTATTTT. Translating it yields CASSPTGTGGSDTQYF. J is TRBJ2-3 and V is TRBV4-2, with 12 bases aligning to TRBD1. Germline V gene sequence: CDR1 LGHNA, CDR2 YNFKEQ. V trimming: 4 bases; J trimming: 4 bases; junction bases outside the gene matches: 6. The CDR3 extends over 16 amino acids.

The chain is built from TRBV4-1 and TRBJ2-1; D ambiguous. Per germline, CDR1 MGHRA and CDR2 YSYEKL. This CDR3 comprises 14 residues. V shed 6 bases and J shed 7 bases, with 16 bases lying between them. The CDR3 nucleotides read TGCGCCAGCAGTCACCGGGTCCTCGAGAATGAGCAGTTCTTC. Protein: CASSHRVLENEQFF.

The sample holds one count of this clone. The genes are TRBV11-2 and TRBJ1-5; tentative D call: TRBD1 (6 bases). The V gene lost 1 base and the J gene lost 7 bases, with 14 bases spanning the gap. Germline CDR1 is SGHAT and CDR2 is FQNNGV. The length of the CDR3 is 15 residues. DNA for the CDR3: TGTGCCAGCAGCTTAGTTGGGGCAGGGGACCAGCCCCAGCATTTT. It translates to CASSLVGAGDQPQHF.

The chain's CDR3 is CASSSTGRATF. The DNA of the CDR3 is TGTGCCAGCAGTTCTACCGGGCGGGCCACCTTC. The chain uses TRBV6-4 and TRBJ1-2, with no clear D. The germline V gene has CDR1 MRHNA and CDR2 SNTAGT. The CDR3 length is 11 residues. V lost 5 bases and J 13 bases, leaving 14 bases between the germline ends.

This clone was counted a single time. The chain combines TRBV11-2 with TRBJ2-3; 10 nucleotides line up with TRBD2. J gave up 2 bases and V 5 bases, and 4 bases lay outside the gene matches. This CDR3 contains 15 residues. In germline, CDR1 is SGHAT, CDR2 FQNNGV. CDR3: CASSPGLAVTDTQYF. CDR3 in DNA: TGTGCCAGCAGCCCCGGACTAGCGGTCACAGATACGCAGTATTTT.